These 27 T cell receptor beta chains came from one sample sequenced in a study of cytomegalovirus exposure and HLA in healthy donors. Profiled with immunoSEQ multiplex PCR; TCRdb holds only in-frame clones, not every one. This sample has 200,000 or so clones, with 65% to 90% found just once. The specimen was PBMCs. The receptors derive from a woman in her 30s in good health and CMV-seropositive.

This chain uses TRBV5-6 with TRBJ1-2, with 9 bases lining up with TRBD1. The V gene end was trimmed by 0 bases and the J gene end by 8 bases; junction bases not matched to a gene: 11. Per the germline V gene, CDR1 is SGHDT and CDR2 is YYEEEE. This CDR3 is built from 16 residues. The CDR3 reads CASSLDPTGGLPGYTF. CDR3 DNA sequence: TGTGCCAGCAGCTTGGATCCGACAGGGGGGCTGCCCGGCTACACCTTC.

The V and J genes are TRBV15 and TRBJ1-4; perhaps TRBD1 as D (6 bases). The CDR3 totals 16 residues. In germline, CDR1 is LNHNV, CDR2 YYDKDF (reference sequence). V was shortened by 1 base and J by 4 bases, with 13 bases between the two germline ends. For the CDR3, the DNA is TGTGCCACCAGCAGAGGGTTACAGGGAAGTAATGAAAAACTGTTTTTT. It encodes CATSRGLQGSNEKLFF.

J is TRBJ2-1 and V is TRBV5-1; 9 bases agree with TRBD2. Germline V gene lookup returns CDR1 SGHRS and CDR2 YFSETQ. The CDR3 consists of 16 residues. J was trimmed by 10 bases and V by 4 bases; bases with no gene match: 15. CDR3 coding DNA: TGCGCCAGCAGCCCGGGGGGTCTAGCGGGGTTAAGCGAGCAGTTCTTC. Translated, it gives CASSPGGLAGLSEQFF.

The chain uses TRBV19 and TRBJ2-7; 7 bases match TRBD2. Trimming cost V 3 bases and J 0 bases; bases outside gene matches: 5. Germline V CDR1 and CDR2: LNHDA, SQIVND (reference sequence). The CDR3 has 15 amino acids. The DNA of the CDR3 is TGTGCCAGTAGTATCGGGCGGGAGCGCTCCTACGAGCAGTACTTC. Protein product: CASSIGRERSYEQYF.

The chain joins TRBV7-6 to TRBJ2-7; TRBD2 aligns across 8 bases. V gave up 5 bases and J gave up 5 bases; unmatched junction bases: 11. The CDR3 runs to 15 residues. Germline V gives CDR1 SGHVS, CDR2 FNYEAQ. CDR3 DNA sequence: TGTGCCAGCAGCCCATTTGCGGGAGGCCCCGACGAGCAGTACTTC. As protein: CASSPFAGGPDEQYF.

This clone was detected a few times. The chain recombines TRBV10-1 with TRBJ2-1; D is possibly TRBD2 (5 bases). V lost 7 bases to trimming and J lost 8 bases, with 15 bases between them. This CDR3 has 13 amino acids. The germline V gene encodes CDR1 WNHNN and CDR2 SYGVQD (reference sequence). The chain's CDR3 is CASKASLFDEQFF. The CDR3 coding sequence is TGCGCCAGCAAGGCTAGCTTGTTCGATGAGCAGTTCTTC.

This clone came up once. This chain connects TRBV2 to TRBJ1-2; perhaps TRBD1 as D (5 bases). CDR3 length: 13 amino acids. Deletions cut 7 bases from V and 8 bases from J, with 17 bases between. Germline V gene data show CDR1 as SNHLY and CDR2 as FYNNEI. This CDR3 is CASIISGVVGYTF. CDR3 nucleotide sequence: TGTGCCAGCATCATTTCGGGGGTAGTCGGCTACACCTTC.

The DNA for the CDR3 is TGTGCCAGCAGAGCCAGCGCTCAAGAGACCCAGTACTTC. Amino acids: CASRASAQETQYF. The chain couples TRBV6-5 to TRBJ2-5; D is unclear. The germline V gene encodes CDR1 MNHEY and CDR2 SVGAGI. The CDR3 consists of 13 residues. Trimming removed 6 bases from V and 2 bases from J, with 10 bases in between.

The chain carries TRBV29-1 and TRBJ2-1, with TRBD2 as a possible D gene (6 bases). The CDR3 spans 10 residues. Germline loops: CDR1 SQVTM, CDR2 ANQGSEA. With 6 bases removed from V and 9 bases from J, the gap between germline ends came to 9 bases. The CDR3 nucleotides are TGCAGCGTCCTGGGGGGTGAGCAGTTCTTC. Its protein product is CSVLGGEQFF.

This clone has a single count. V gene TRBV27 combines with J gene TRBJ2-1, with a tentative D call TRBD1 (5 bases). The V gene's germline CDR1 is MNHEY and CDR2 SMNVEV (reference sequence). V was clipped by 5 bases and J by 4 bases, with 6 bases between them. This CDR3 has 12 amino acids. The CDR3 DNA sequence: TGTGCCAGCAGTCGACAGTACAATGAGCAGTTCTTC. Its translation: CASSRQYNEQFF.

The chain employs TRBV5-4 and TRBJ1-1, with 7 nucleotides matching TRBD1. CDR1 and CDR2 from the germline V gene are SGHNT and YYREEE (reference sequence). V dropped 3 bases and J dropped 6; count of bases not matched to a gene: 11. The CDR3 is 15 residues long. The CDR3 DNA is TGTGCCAGCAGCTCAGGGACAGTCGATCTTTCTGAAGCTTTCTTT. It codes for CASSSGTVDLSEAFF.

CDR3 in amino acids: CASSPRTSGRRETQYF. CDR3 DNA: TGTGCCAGCAGCCCCCGGACTAGCGGGAGAAGGGAGACCCAGTACTTC. The chain combines TRBV5-6 with TRBJ2-5; 13 nucleotides match TRBD2. The CDR3 length is 16 residues. Germline assignment: CDR1 SGHDT and CDR2 YYEEEE. Germline trimming cut 4 bases from V and 5 bases from J; bases unmatched to any gene: 8.

The chain is built from TRBV2 and TRBJ2-1, with TRBD1 matching 7 bases. The CDR3 consists of 19 residues. V trimming: 9 bases; J trimming: 7 bases; junction bases outside the gene matches: 27. Germline CDR1 SNHLY, CDR2 FYNNEI. CDR3 nucleotides: TGTGCCAGTACCCAAACAGACAGGGTCGTGTACGTACGGGTTAATGAGCAGTTCTTC. Its translation is CASTQTDRVVYVRVNEQFF. Based on the CDR3 plus reference TRBV2 and TRBJ2-1, the full variable domain is EPEVTQTPSHQVTQMGQEVILRCVPISNHLYFYWYRQILGQKVEFLVSFYNNEISEKSEIFDDQFSVERPDGSNFTLKIRSTKLEDSAMYFCASTQTDRVVYVRVNEQFFGPGTRLTVL.

The CDR3 spells CASSLMGRSNTGELFF. CDR3 DNA sequence: TGCGCCAGCAGCCTCATGGGGAGGTCGAACACCGGGGAGCTGTTTTTT. The V and J genes are TRBV5-1 and TRBJ2-2, with D possibly TRBD2 on 6 matching bases. Trimming stripped 4 bases from V and 0 bases from J, with 13 bases between. CDR3 size: 16 residues. Germline values: CDR1 SGHRS, CDR2 YFSETQ.

V and J are TRBV7-9 and TRBJ1-4; 7 bases map to TRBD1. Trimming removed 5 bases from V and 4 bases from J; junction bases left unmatched: 4. The CDR3 loop spans 14 amino acids. Germline CDR1 and CDR2: SEHNR and FQNEAQ (reference sequence). CDR3 loop: CASSGDSLNEKLFF. In DNA form, the CDR3 reads TGTGCCAGCAGCGGGGACAGCCTTAATGAAAAACTGTTTTTT.

The CDR3 reads CSALPGTGELFF. The CDR3 DNA reads as TGCAGCGCCCTCCCCGGCACCGGGGAGCTGTTTTTT. The V call is TRBV29-1, the J call TRBJ2-2; no reliable D call. This CDR3 has 12 residues. Germline assignment: CDR1 SQVTM and CDR2 ANQGSEA. With 7 bases removed from V and 4 bases from J, the gap between germline ends came to 10 bases.

The chain links TRBV5-1 to TRBJ2-7; 11 positions match TRBD2. This CDR3 spans 14 amino acids. The trim removed 3 bases at V and 7 bases at J, leaving 6 bases unmatched. Germline V gene lookup returns CDR1 SGHRS and CDR2 YFSETQ. CDR3 bases: TGCGCCAGCAGCTGGGACCGGACTAGCGGGGAGCAGTACTTC. Amino acid sequence: CASSWDRTSGEQYF.

The chain joins TRBV11-2 to TRBJ1-2, with TRBD1 matching 9 bases. The CDR3 is 15 amino acids. Losses at the gene ends were 5 bases for V and 3 bases for J; bases not matched to a gene: 7. Germline loops: CDR1 SGHAT, CDR2 FQNNGV. CDR3 residues: CASSLGTGIDYGYTF. CDR3 bases: TGTGCCAGCAGCCTGGGGACAGGGATCGACTATGGCTACACCTTC.

The genes are TRBV5-1 and TRBJ1-1, with TRBD1 matching 12 bases. Unmatched junction bases numbered 1, after V lost 0 bases and J lost 1 base. CDR1 and CDR2 from the germline V gene are SGHRS and YFSETQ. The CDR3 length is 16 residues. CDR3 sequence (DNA): TGCGCCAGCAGCTTGGGGGACAGGGGGCAGAACACTGAAGCTTTCTTT. Translation: CASSLGDRGQNTEAFF.

As to this clone: The same CDR3 also results from other DNA sequences found in this sample. The V and J genes are TRBV5-1 and TRBJ2-7, with 7 nucleotides matching TRBD1. CDR3 length equals 14 residues. J lost 3 bases, V lost 0 bases, and 3 bases had no gene match. Germline CDR1 reads SGHRS; CDR2 reads YFSETQ. The CDR3 reads CASSLVAGGYEQYF. The CDR3 DNA follows: TGCGCCAGCAGCTTGGTCGCAGGGGGCTACGAGCAGTACTTC.

The chain uses TRBV9 and TRBJ1-4; no clear D. Germline CDR1 reads SGDLS; CDR2 reads YYNGEE. The length of the CDR3 is 14 residues. Trimming removed 1 base from V and 6 bases from J, with 10 bases in between. The CDR3 region is CASSVTSQDEKLFF. DNA for the CDR3: TGTGCCAGCAGCGTAACATCACAAGATGAAAAACTGTTTTTT.

The CDR3, as DNA: TGTGCCAGCAGTGAGGGGCAGGGCTTCTCCTATGGCTACACCTTC. This sequence encodes CASSEGQGFSYGYTF. The V gene is TRBV25-1, the J gene TRBJ1-2; D is possibly TRBD1 (5 bases). CDR3 size: 15 residues. V lost 3 bases and J 4 bases, leaving 15 bases between the germline ends. From germline, CDR1 is MGHDK and CDR2 SYGVNS.

The rearrangement joins TRBV5-1 to TRBJ2-7; D might be TRBD2 (6 bases). V was shortened by 4 bases and J by 3 bases, with 20 bases between the two germline ends. The CDR3 spans 16 residues. CDR1 is SGHRS and CDR2 is YFSETQ in the germline V gene. This chain's CDR3 is CASSVGPPSVNYEQYF. The DNA of the CDR3 is TGCGCCAGCAGCGTAGGCCCCCCTAGCGTTAACTACGAGCAGTACTTC.

In its sample, this clone was seen once. The genes are TRBV10-3 and TRBJ2-1, with 15 bases identical to TRBD2. The CDR3 runs to 17 residues. Germline loops: CDR1 ENHRY, CDR2 SYGVKD. The V gene end was trimmed by 4 bases and the J gene end by 9 bases; junction bases not matched to a gene: 10. The DNA of the CDR3 is TGTGCCATCAGTGGGACTAGCGGGAGGGCCGGAACATCTGAGCAGTTCTTC. This codes for CAISGTSGRAGTSEQFF.

The chain joins TRBV6-5 to TRBJ2-7, with 13 bases that match TRBD2. The CDR3 runs to 13 residues. Germline trimming cut 7 bases from V and 7 bases from J; bases unmatched to any gene: 4. Germline V gene data show CDR1 as MNHEY and CDR2 as SVGAGI. The CDR3 loop is CASTGTSGKEQYF. The CDR3 DNA is TGTGCCAGCACAGGGACTAGCGGGAAGGAGCAGTACTTC.

The chain uses TRBV2 and TRBJ2-2, with D maybe TRBD1 (5 bases). This CDR3 spans 15 amino acids. V lost 5 bases, J lost 4 bases, and 14 bases lay in between. Per germline, CDR1 SNHLY and CDR2 FYNNEI. The CDR3 loop is CASSRTQGSTGELFF. In DNA, the CDR3 is TGTGCCAGCAGTAGGACCCAGGGAAGCACCGGGGAGCTGTTTTTT.

The chain has TRBV19 and TRBJ2-7; 9 bases line up with TRBD2. CDR3 length: 15 residues. CDR1 LNHDA and CDR2 SQIVND come from the germline V gene (reference sequence). The V segment lost 3 bases and the J segment 7 bases; nucleotides outside the gene matches: 10. For the CDR3, the DNA is TGTGCCAGTAGTATTTCGGGCGGGAGGGCCAAGGAGCAGTACTTC. This sequence encodes CASSISGGRAKEQYF. The full variable domain, in which reference TRBV19 and TRBJ2-7 provide the parts outside the CDR3, is DGGITQSPKYLFRKEGQNVTLSCEQNLNHDAMYWYRQDPGQGLRLIYYSQIVNDFQKGDIAEGYSVSREKKESFPLTVTSAQKNPTAFYLCASSISGGRAKEQYFGPGTRLTVT.